These 14 T cell receptor beta chains were all obtained from the same sample, sequenced in a study of T cell repertoires in cytomegalovirus infection. TCRdb re-analysed the reads in MiXCR, keeping a single row per CDR3 protein. Of around 120,000 distinct CDR3 sequences in the sample, 8.8% were seen once. Sequencing was performed on PBMCs. These receptors were obtained from a human donor in good health (CMV status not recorded). Some clones in this sample may be carry-over from other donors' samples.

This clonotype was recorded at least ten times. V usage is TRBV28 and J usage is TRBJ1-2; D is possibly TRBD1 (6 bases). The CDR3 has 13 residues. Per the germline V gene, CDR1 is MDHEN and CDR2 is SYDVKM. V was pared by 2 bases and J by 8 bases, with 12 bases between. CDR3 nucleotides: TGTGCCAGCAGTTTAGGGAGGGACAACGGCTACACCTTC. Protein product: CASSLGRDNGYTF.

The V call is TRBV9, the J call TRBJ2-1; no clear D gene. Trimming left V 0 bases short and J 5 bases short, with 12 bases between. From germline, CDR1 is SGDLS and CDR2 YYNGEE. The CDR3 length is 15 residues. DNA for the CDR3: TGTGCCAGCAGCGTAGCCCCCTCTAGGAACAATGAGCAGTTCTTC. It yields the protein CASSVAPSRNNEQFF.

This clonotype was counted ten times or more. V gene TRBV10-3 combines with J gene TRBJ2-5; 7 positions agree with TRBD1. Per germline, CDR1 ENHRY and CDR2 SYGVKD. V lost 2 bases, J lost 2 bases, and 2 bases stayed unmatched. The CDR3 contains 14 residues. In nucleotides, the CDR3 is TGTGCCATCAGTGAGACAGGGGCACAAGAGACCCAGTACTTC. Protein sequence: CAISETGAQETQYF.

This clonotype occurred many times. CDR3 DNA sequence: TGTGCCAGCAGCCTGGAGAGTACGGGAGCAACTGAAGCTTTCTTT. This gives the protein CASSLESTGATEAFF. The chain is built from TRBV14 and TRBJ1-1; D remains ambiguous. CDR1 SGHDN and CDR2 FVKESK come from the germline V gene. With 4 bases removed from V and 5 bases from J, the gap between germline ends came to 17 bases. This CDR3 has 15 residues.

Ten or more counts support this clonotype. This chain uses TRBV7-3 with TRBJ2-5, with D tentatively TRBD1 (6 bases). V was pared by 6 bases and J by 6 bases, with 14 bases between. CDR1 is SGHTA, CDR2 FQGTGA, per germline. The CDR3 has 13 amino acids. Here the CDR3 DNA reads TGTGCCAGCAGTTTACAGGGTTGGAAGACCCAGTACTTC. Translated: CASSLQGWKTQYF.

This clonotype was observed many times. Written as DNA, the CDR3 is TGTGCCAGTAGTATCTCTGGGGGAGCTAATGAAAAACTGTTTTTT. As protein: CASSISGGANEKLFF. The chain couples TRBV19 to TRBJ1-4; possibly TRBD1 for D (5 bases). Per the germline V gene, CDR1 is LNHDA and CDR2 is SQIVND (reference sequence). V was shortened by 3 bases and J by 3 bases, with 11 bases between the two germline ends. This CDR3 has 15 amino acids. Full variable domain (outside the CDR3, taken from reference TRBV19 and TRBJ1-4): DGGITQSPKYLFRKEGQNVTLSCEQNLNHDAMYWYRQDPGQGLRLIYYSQIVNDFQKGDIAEGYSVSREKKESFPLTVTSAQKNPTAFYLCASSISGGANEKLFFGSGTQLSVL.

The chain has TRBV18 and TRBJ1-3; D is undetermined. This CDR3 contains 14 residues. The V end was cut by 3 bases, the J end by 0 bases, with 6 bases between. CDR1 is KGHSH, CDR2 LQKENI, per germline. Here the CDR3 reads CASSPSNSGNTIYF. Written as DNA, the CDR3 is TGTGCCAGCTCACCGAGCAACTCTGGAAACACCATATATTTT.

This clonotype showed up many times. The chain has TRBV6-5 and TRBJ1-4; D might be TRBD1 (5 bases). Trimming left V 6 bases short and J 6 bases short, with 17 bases between. This CDR3 is 15 amino acids long. Germline V gene lookup returns CDR1 MNHEY and CDR2 SVGAGI. DNA for the CDR3: TGTGCCAGCAGACGCCTTGGGACGGCGGATGAAAAACTGTTTTTT. Translating gives CASRRLGTADEKLFF.

This clonotype came up many times. This chain connects TRBV7-2 to TRBJ2-2; D not resolved. The CDR3 length is 13 residues. Trimming cost V 6 bases and J 2 bases, with 7 bases left between them. Germline CDR1 reads SGHTA; CDR2 reads FQGNSA. CDR3 protein: CASSTPNTGELFF. The DNA for the CDR3 is TGTGCCAGCAGTACTCCAAACACCGGGGAGCTGTTTTTT.

In this sample, this clonotype turned up many times. The CDR3 region is CASSVGVEAFF. For the CDR3, the DNA is TGTGCCAGCAGTGTTGGCGTTGAAGCTTTCTTT. The rearrangement links TRBV2 to TRBJ1-1; no clear D gene. The V gene's germline CDR1 is SNHLY and CDR2 FYNNEI. Trimming pared 4 bases from V and 7 bases from J, leaving 7 bases between. The CDR3 totals 11 residues.

This chain links TRBV19 with TRBJ2-3; 7 bases align to TRBD1. Trimming cost V 6 bases and J 4 bases; bases outside gene matches: 7. CDR3 length equals 14 residues. Per the germline V gene, CDR1 is LNHDA and CDR2 is SQIVND (reference sequence). CDR3 amino acids: CASRARGLADTQYF. The CDR3 region has the DNA TGTGCCAGTAGGGCGAGGGGGCTGGCAGATACGCAGTATTTT.

This clonotype was detected ten times or more. The chain recombines TRBV20-1 with TRBJ1-4, with a tentative D call TRBD1 (6 bases). The V gene lost 3 bases and the J gene lost 0 bases, with 11 bases spanning the gap. This CDR3 contains 15 residues. CDR1 and CDR2 (germline): DFQATT, SNEGSKA (reference sequence). CDR3 nucleotides: TGCAGTGCTAGGGGGGCGGAATCAACTAATGAAAAACTGTTTTTT. Protein sequence: CSARGAESTNEKLFF.

CDR3 DNA sequence: TGTGCCAGCAGTTTATCGGCCGATAGGCTGTTTTTT. As protein: CASSLSADRLFF. This chain links TRBV12-3 or TRBV12-4 with TRBJ1-4; D uncertain. Trimming removed 2 bases at V and 14 bases at J, with 12 bases between. The CDR3 is 12 amino acids.

In the case of this clonotype: A much more abundant neighbour one base away suggests this may be a read error. V usage is TRBV7-2 and J usage is TRBJ2-5, with D perhaps matching TRBD1 or TRBD2 (6 bases each). The CDR3 spans 13 residues. V lost 5 bases and J lost 4, with 11 bases in between. Germline CDR1 and CDR2: SGHTA and FQGNSA. The CDR3 sequence is CASSRGGIETQYF. In DNA, the CDR3 is TGTGCCAGCAGCCGAGGGGGGATAGAGACCCAGTACTTC. Full variable domain (outside the CDR3, taken from reference TRBV7-2 and TRBJ2-5): GAGVSQSPSNKVTEKGKDVELRCDPISGHTALYWYRQSLGQGLEFLIYFQGNSAPDKSGLPSDRFSAERTGGSVSTLTIQRTQQEDSAVYLCASSRGGIETQYFGPGTRLLVL.